This entry concerns a single T cell receptor (beta chain). Per germline, CDR1 SGHAT and CDR2 FQDESV (reference sequence). With V trimmed by 5 bases and J by 5 bases, 11 bases remained unmatched. This CDR3 spans 16 amino acids. These data are taken from a study of blood T cell repertoires in COVID-19. Study context: Samples came from the United States, Italy and Spain, spanning acute and convalescent COVID-19.

Sequencing was performed with immunoSEQ multiplex PCR; in TCRdb, only in-frame clones are kept and a portion is missing. Of about 270,000 clones listed, about nine tenths were seen once; the top ten hold about 2.6%. This receptor was taken from a woman aged 18-30 years who had recovered from COVID-19. The chain has TRBV11-1 and TRBJ2-2; 7 bases align to TRBD1. Sequenced sample: PBMCs or T cells enriched from blood (not recorded which). DNA of the CDR3: TGTGCCAGCAGCCAGATGACGACAGGGATAACCGGGGAGCTGTTTTTT. Protein: CASSQMTTGITGELFF. Variable domain in full (rest from reference TRBV11-1 and TRBJ2-2): EAEVAQSPRYKITEKSQAVAFWCDPISGHATLYWYRQILGQGPELLVQFQDESVVDDSQLPKDRFSAERLKGVDSTLKIQPAELGDSAMYLCASSQMTTGITGELFFGEGSRLTVL.